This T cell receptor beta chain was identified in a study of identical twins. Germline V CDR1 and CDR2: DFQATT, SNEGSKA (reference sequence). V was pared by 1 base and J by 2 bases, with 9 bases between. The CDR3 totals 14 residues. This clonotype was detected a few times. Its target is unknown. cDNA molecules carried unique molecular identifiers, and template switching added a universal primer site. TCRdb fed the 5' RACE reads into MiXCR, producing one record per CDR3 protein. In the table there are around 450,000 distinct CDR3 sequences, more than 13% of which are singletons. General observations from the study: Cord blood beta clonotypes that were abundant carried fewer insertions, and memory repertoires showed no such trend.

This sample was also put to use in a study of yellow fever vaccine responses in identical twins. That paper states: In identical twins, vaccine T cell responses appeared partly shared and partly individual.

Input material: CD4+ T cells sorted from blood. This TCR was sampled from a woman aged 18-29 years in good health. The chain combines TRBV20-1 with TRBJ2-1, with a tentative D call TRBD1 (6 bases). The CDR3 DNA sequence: TGCAGTGCTAGAGCAGGGGAAGCCTACAATGAGCAGTTCTTC. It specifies CSARAGEAYNEQFF.